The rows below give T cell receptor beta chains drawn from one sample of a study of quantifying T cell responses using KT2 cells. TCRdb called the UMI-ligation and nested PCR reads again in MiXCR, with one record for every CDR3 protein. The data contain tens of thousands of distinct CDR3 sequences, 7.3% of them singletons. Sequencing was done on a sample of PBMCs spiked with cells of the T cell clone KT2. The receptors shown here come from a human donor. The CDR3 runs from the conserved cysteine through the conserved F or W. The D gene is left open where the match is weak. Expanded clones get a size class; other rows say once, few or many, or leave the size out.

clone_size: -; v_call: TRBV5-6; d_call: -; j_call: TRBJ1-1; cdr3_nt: TGTGCCAGCAGCTTCGGTGGAAAGGCGCAGAACACTGAAGCTTTCTTT; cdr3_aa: CASSFGGKAQNTEAFF
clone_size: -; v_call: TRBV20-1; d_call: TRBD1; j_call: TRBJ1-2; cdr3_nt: TGCAGTGCACCTAGGACAGGGGGGAACTATGGCTACACCTTC; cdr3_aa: CSAPRTGGNYGYTF
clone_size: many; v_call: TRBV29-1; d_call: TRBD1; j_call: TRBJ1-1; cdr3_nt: TGCAGCGTTGAAGAGACCGACAGGGGGCGGAAAGCTTTCTTT; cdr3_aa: CSVEETDRGRKAFF
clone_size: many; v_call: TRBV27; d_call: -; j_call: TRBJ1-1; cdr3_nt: TGTGCCAGCAGTTTAAACAGACTGAACACTGAAGCTTTCTTT; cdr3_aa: CASSLNRLNTEAFF
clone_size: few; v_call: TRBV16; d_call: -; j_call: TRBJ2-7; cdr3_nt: TGTGCCAGCAGCCAATCTGTCCAGGGGGAGCAGTACTTC; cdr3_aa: CASSQSVQGEQYF
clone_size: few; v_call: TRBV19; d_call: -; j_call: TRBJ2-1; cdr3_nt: TGTGCCAGTACCCTCAATAGCAAATTATTCGATGAGCAGTTCTTC; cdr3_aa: CASTLNSKLFDEQFF
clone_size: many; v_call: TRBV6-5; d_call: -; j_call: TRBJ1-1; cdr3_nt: TGTGCCAGCAGTTACGGGCAGGGCACTGAAGCTTTCTTT; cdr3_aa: CASSYGQGTEAFF
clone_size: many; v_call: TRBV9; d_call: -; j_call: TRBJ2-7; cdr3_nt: TGTGCCAGCAGCGTGGCGCCGGGACCAGCCTACGAGCAGTACTTC; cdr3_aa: CASSVAPGPAYEQYF
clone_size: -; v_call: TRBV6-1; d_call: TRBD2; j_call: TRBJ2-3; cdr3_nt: TGTGCCAGCAGCTCGACTAGCGGGAGGGTTACGGGCACAGATACGCAGTATTTT; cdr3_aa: CASSSTSGRVTGTDTQYF
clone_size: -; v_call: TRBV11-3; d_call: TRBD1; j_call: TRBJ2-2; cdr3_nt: TGTGCCAGCAGCGGACAGGGGAGCACCGGGGAGCTGTTTTTT; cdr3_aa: CASSGQGSTGELFF
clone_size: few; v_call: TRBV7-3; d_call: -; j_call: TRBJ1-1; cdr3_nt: TGTGCCAGCAGCTTATCAGTGAACACTGAAGCTTTCTTT; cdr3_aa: CASSLSVNTEAFF
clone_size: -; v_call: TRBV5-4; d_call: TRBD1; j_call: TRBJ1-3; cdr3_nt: TGTGCCAGCAGACGAGACAGGGGGCCTGGAAACACCATATATTTT; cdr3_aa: CASRRDRGPGNTIYF
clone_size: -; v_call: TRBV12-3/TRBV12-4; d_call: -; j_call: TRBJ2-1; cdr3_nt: TGTGCCAGCAGTTTATCTCCGGCGCTCTACAATGAGCAGTTCTTC; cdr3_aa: CASSLSPALYNEQFF
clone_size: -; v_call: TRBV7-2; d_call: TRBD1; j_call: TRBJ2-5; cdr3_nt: TGTGCCAGCAGCTGGGGGGACAGGGTTAAGGAGACCCAGTACTTC; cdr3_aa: CASSWGDRVKETQYF
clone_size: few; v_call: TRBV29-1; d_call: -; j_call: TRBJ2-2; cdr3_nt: TGCAGCGTTGGCTCGCAGTACGCGAACACCGGGGAGCTGTTTTTT; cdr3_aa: CSVGSQYANTGELFF
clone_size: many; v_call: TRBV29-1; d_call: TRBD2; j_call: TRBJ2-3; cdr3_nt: TGCAGCGTTTGTAGTCCCCGACTAGCGGGAGATCCGGATACGCAGTATTTT; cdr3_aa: CSVCSPRLAGDPDTQYF
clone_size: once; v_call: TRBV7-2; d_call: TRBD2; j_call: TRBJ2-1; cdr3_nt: TGTGCCAGCTGTAGCGGGCCGAATAGCAATGAGCAGTTCTTC; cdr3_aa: CASCSGPNSNEQFF
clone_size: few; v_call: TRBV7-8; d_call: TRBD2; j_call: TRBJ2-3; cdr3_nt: TGTGCCAGCAGCGGGACTAGAGCAGATACGCAGTATTTT; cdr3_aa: CASSGTRADTQYF
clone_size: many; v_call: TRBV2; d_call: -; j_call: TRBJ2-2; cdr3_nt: TGTGCCAGCATGACGGGTAGGGAGGTCGGGGAGCTGTTTTTT; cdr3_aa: CASMTGREVGELFF
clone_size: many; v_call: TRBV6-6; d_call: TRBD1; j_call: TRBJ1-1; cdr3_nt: TGTGCCAGCAAAGAACAGGGGACGAACACTGAAGCTTTCTTT; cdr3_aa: CASKEQGTNTEAFF
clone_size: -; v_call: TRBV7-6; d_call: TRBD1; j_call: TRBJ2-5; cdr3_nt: TGTGCCAGCAGCCCCTATCAGGGGGCTCGCCAAGAGACCCAGTACTTC; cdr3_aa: CASSPYQGARQETQYF
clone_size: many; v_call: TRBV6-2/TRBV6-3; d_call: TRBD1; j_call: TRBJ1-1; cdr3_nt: TGTGCCAGCAGCTCCTCTCTAGGGGGCGCGGGGGGAAACACTGAAGCTTTCTTT; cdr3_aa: CASSSSLGGAGGNTEAFF
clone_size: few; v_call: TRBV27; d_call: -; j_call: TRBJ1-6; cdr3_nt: TGTGCCAGCAGTCCCTTTGACAGCTCCTATAATTCACCCCTCCACTTT; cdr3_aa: CASSPFDSSYNSPLHF
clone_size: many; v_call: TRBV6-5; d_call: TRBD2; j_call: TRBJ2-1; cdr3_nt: TGTGCCAGCAGTGGGACTAGCGGGAGGGCCGCCTACAATGAGCAGTTCTTC; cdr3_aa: CASSGTSGRAAYNEQFF
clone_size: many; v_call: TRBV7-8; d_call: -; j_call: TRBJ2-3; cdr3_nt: TGTGCCAGCAGCTTAACGAGTTCAGGGACCACAGATACGCAGTATTTT; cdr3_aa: CASSLTSSGTTDTQYF
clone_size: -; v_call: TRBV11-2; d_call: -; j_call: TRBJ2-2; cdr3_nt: TGTGCCAGCAGCTTAGCCCCTAGCGTGAACACCGGGGAGCTGTTTTTT; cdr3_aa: CASSLAPSVNTGELFF
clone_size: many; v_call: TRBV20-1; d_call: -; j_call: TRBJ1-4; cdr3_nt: TGCAGTGCTCAGGGATTTAAGGAAAAACTGTTTTTT; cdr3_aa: CSAQGFKEKLFF
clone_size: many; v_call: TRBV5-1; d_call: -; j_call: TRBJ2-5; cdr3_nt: TGCGCCAGCAGCGCAAGGGGGGTGGAGACCCAGTACTTC; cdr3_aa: CASSARGVETQYF
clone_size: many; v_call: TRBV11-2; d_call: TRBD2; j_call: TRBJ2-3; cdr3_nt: TGTGCCAGCAGCTTAGGCGGGAGTAAGACAGATACGCAGTATTTT; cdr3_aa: CASSLGGSKTDTQYF
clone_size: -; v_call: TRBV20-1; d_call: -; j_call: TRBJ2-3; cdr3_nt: TGCAGTGCTACTGGACAGACCACAGATACGCAGTATTTT; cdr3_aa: CSATGQTTDTQYF
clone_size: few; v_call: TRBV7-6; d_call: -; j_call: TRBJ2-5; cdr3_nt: TGTGCCACCCAGCACTCGTACCAAGAGACCCAGTACTTC; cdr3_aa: CATQHSYQETQYF
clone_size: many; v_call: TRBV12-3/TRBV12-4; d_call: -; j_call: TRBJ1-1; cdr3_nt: TGTGCCAGCAGGCTCCAGGAACCGACTGAAGCTTTCTTT; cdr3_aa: CASRLQEPTEAFF
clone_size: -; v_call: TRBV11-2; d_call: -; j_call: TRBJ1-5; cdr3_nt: TGTGCCAGCAGCTTCCCCGGGGGCAATCAGCCCCAGCATTTT; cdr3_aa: CASSFPGGNQPQHF
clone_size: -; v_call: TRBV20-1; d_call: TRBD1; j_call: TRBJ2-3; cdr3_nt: TGCAGTGCTAGAGAAGGGGGCTGGGGTGAAGATACGCAGTATTTT; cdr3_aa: CSAREGGWGEDTQYF
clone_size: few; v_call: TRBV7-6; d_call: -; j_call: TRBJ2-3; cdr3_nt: TGTGCCAGCAGCTGGGGCGGGGATACGCAGTATTTT; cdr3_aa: CASSWGGDTQYF
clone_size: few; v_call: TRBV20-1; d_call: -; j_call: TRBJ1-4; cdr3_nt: TGCAGTGCTAGTCCGGGGGGCCGACTTAATGAAAAACTGTTTTTT; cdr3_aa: CSASPGGRLNEKLFF
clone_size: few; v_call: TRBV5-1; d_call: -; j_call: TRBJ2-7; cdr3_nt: TGCGCCAGCAGCCCCTTCGGGGCAGCACGGGACGAGCAGTACTTC; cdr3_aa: CASSPFGAARDEQYF
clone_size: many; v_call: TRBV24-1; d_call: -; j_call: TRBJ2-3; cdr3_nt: TGTGCCACCAGTGACAGGCACACAGATACGCAGTATTTT; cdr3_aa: CATSDRHTDTQYF
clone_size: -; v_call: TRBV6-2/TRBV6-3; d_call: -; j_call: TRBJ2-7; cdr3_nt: TGTGCCCACGGGGGAAGCCGGACCTACGAGCAGTACTTC; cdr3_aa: CAHGGSRTYEQYF
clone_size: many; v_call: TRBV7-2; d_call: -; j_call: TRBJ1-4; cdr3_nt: TGTGCCAGCAGCTTCTATTCCGGGAATCTGTTTTTT; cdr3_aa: CASSFYSGNLFF
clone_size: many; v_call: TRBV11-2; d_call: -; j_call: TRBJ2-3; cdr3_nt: TGTGCCAGCAGCCCGGTCGGGGAGGGCACAGATACGCAGTATTTT; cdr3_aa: CASSPVGEGTDTQYF
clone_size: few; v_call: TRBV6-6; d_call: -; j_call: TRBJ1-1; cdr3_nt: TGTGCCAGCAGTTACGGCGGGAACACTGAAGCTTTCTTT; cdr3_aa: CASSYGGNTEAFF
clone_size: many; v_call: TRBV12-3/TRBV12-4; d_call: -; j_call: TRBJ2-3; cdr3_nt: TGTGCCAGCAGTTTAGCCCCTGGTGGGTTAGATACGCAGTATTTT; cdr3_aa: CASSLAPGGLDTQYF
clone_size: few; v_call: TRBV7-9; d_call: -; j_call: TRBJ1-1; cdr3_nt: TGTGCCAGCAGCTTATACAGCCAGAACACTGAAGCTTTCTTT; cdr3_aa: CASSLYSQNTEAFF
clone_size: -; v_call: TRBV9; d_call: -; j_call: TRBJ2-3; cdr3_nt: TGTGCCAGCAGCGTAGTTCCTTGGGACCCTACAGATACGCAGTATTTT; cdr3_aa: CASSVVPWDPTDTQYF
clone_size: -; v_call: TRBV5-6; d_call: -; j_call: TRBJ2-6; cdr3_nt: TGTGCCAGCAGCTTTCTTTCGGCCTCTGGGGCCAACGTCCTGACTTTC; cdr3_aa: CASSFLSASGANVLTF
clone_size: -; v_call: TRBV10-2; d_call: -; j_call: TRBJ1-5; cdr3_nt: TGCGCCAGCAGTAGAGACAGAGTAGAGCCCCAGCATTTT; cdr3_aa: CASSRDRVEPQHF
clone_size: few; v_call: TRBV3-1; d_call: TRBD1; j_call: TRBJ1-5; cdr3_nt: TGTGCCAGCAGCCAAGACCTGACAGGGAATCAGCCCCAGCATTTT; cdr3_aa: CASSQDLTGNQPQHF
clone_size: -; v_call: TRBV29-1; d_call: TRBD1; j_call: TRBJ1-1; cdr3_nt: TGCAGCGGGGGCGGACAGGGAGGCACTGAAGCTTTCTTT; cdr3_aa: CSGGGQGGTEAFF
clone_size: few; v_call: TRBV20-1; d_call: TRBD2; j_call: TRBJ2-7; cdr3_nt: TGCAGTGCAGCCGCGGGGGGGCCTTACGAGCAGTACTTC; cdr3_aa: CSAAAGGPYEQYF
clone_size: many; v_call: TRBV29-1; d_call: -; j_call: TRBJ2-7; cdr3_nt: TGCAGCGTGGGGGGTAGCTCCGGGGAGCAGTACTTC; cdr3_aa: CSVGGSSGEQYF
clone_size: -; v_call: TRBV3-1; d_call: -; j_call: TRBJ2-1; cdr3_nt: TGTGCCAGCAGCCTGTCCCGGGACCTAGACAATGAGCAGTTCTTC; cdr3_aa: CASSLSRDLDNEQFF
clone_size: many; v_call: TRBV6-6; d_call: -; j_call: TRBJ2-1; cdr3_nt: TGTGCCAGCAGTTACTCGTCGTCACCCAATGAGCAGTTCTTC; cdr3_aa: CASSYSSSPNEQFF
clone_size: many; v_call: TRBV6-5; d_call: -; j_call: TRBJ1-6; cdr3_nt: TGTGCCAGCAGTTACGACTTTAATTCACCCCTCCACTTT; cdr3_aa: CASSYDFNSPLHF
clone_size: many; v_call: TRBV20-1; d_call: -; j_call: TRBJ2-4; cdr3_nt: TGCAGTGCTTACGAGGGAGCCAAAAACATTCAGTACTTC; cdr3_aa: CSAYEGAKNIQYF
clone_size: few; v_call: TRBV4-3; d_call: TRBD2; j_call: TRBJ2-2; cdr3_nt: TGCGCCAGCAGCCAAGCAATAGCGGGAGAGAACACCGGGGAGCTGTTTTTT; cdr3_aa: CASSQAIAGENTGELFF